This TCR beta chain is drawn from a study of T cell responses to AZD1222 COVID-19 vaccine. Comment on this clone: Antigen unknown.

Profiling relied on immunoSEQ multiplex PCR, and the TCRdb table lists in-frame clones only, not all of them. The sample has fewer than 130,000 clones, roughly four fifths seen once; the top ten hold about 4.5%. Findings and limits, study-wide: Close to half of spike-specific TCRs reportedly recognize unmutated variant regions.

V dropped 0 bases and J dropped 5; count of bases not matched to a gene: 4. This CDR3 region has 14 residues. Germline V gene lookup returns CDR1 SGHRS and CDR2 YFSETQ. This receptor was obtained from an adult in good health. V gene TRBV5-1 combines with J gene TRBJ1-1; 7 bases are a match to TRBD1. The specimen comprised peripheral blood, sampled on day 0 of AZD1222 vaccination. CDR3 residues: CASSLDQGVTEAFF. The CDR3 nucleotides read TGCGCCAGCAGCTTGGACCAGGGGGTAACTGAAGCTTTCTTT.